The 28 T cell receptor beta chains in this list originate from one sample, sequenced in a study of Graves' ophthalmopathy and Graves' hyperthyroidism. RNA transcripts yielded amplified TCR beta CDR3 regions. HTBI primers primed a first-round RT-PCR, and a second-round multiplex PCR followed. MiXCR was run by TCRdb on the multiplex PCR reads, yielding one entry per CDR3 protein. The table has some 1.1 million distinct CDR3 sequences, roughly 35% seen once. Source material: peripheral blood or thyroid tissue (not recorded which). Receptors were obtained from an adult man with Graves' hyperthyroidism.

This clonotype was recorded at least ten times. The V call is TRBV5-1, the J call TRBJ2-7, with D unresolved. CDR3 size: 11 residues. Trimming pared 2 bases from V and 5 bases from J, leaving 5 bases between. Germline V gives CDR1 SGHRS, CDR2 YFSETQ. Here the CDR3 reads CASSFRHEQYF. Here the CDR3 DNA reads TGCGCCAGCAGCTTCCGACACGAGCAGTACTTC.

The V and J genes are TRBV12-3 or TRBV12-4 and TRBJ2-2; 9 bases map to TRBD1. This CDR3 has 15 amino acids. J was trimmed by 3 bases and V by 7 bases; bases with no gene match: 6. CDR3 sequence reads: CASTYGTGHTGELFF. In DNA, the CDR3 is TGTGCCAGCACTTACGGGACAGGGCACACCGGGGAGCTGTTTTTT.

This chain connects TRBV10-3 to TRBJ1-2; D not resolved. V dropped 10 bases and J dropped 3 bases, with 30 bases sitting between them. This CDR3 comprises 18 residues. Germline CDR1 ENHRY, CDR2 SYGVKD. Here the CDR3 DNA reads TGTGCCAGCCAGTCGGAATATAGGGAAGCCGAAGGAGACTATGGCTACACCTTC. Its translation is CASQSEYREAEGDYGYTF.

The chain combines TRBV6-6 with TRBJ2-7; 10 bases are a match to TRBD1. Trimming cost V 0 bases and J 1 base; bases outside gene matches: 3. CDR3 length: 16 amino acids. The germline V gene has CDR1 MNHNY and CDR2 SVGAGI (reference sequence). Here the CDR3 DNA reads TGTGCCAGCAGTTACTCGGACAGGGGGAATTCCTACGAGCAGTACTTC. Residues: CASSYSDRGNSYEQYF.

J is TRBJ1-5 and V is TRBV30; 9 positions match TRBD1. Germline V gene data show CDR1 as GTSNPN and CDR2 as SVGIG (reference sequence). The CDR3 covers 15 residues. Germline trimming cut 3 bases from V and 0 bases from J; bases unmatched to any gene: 3. CDR3 nucleotide sequence: TGTGCCTGGAGGGGACAGGGCAATAGCAATCAGCCCCAGCATTTT. Translating it yields CAWRGQGNSNQPQHF.

V is TRBV7-9 and J is TRBJ1-1; no clear D. CDR3 length equals 11 residues. V lost 9 bases and J lost 6, with 11 bases in between. In germline, CDR1 is SEHNR, CDR2 FQNEAQ (reference sequence). The CDR3 nucleotides are TGTGCCAGTAGGGCAGCCTCTGAAGCTTTCTTT. Translation: CASRAASEAFF.

Written as DNA, the CDR3 is TGCAGCGTTGAAGACAGGGGGAGTGAAAAACTGTTTTTT. Translation: CSVEDRGSEKLFF. The chain carries TRBV29-1 and TRBJ1-4, with 7 nucleotides matching TRBD1. The CDR3 is 13 residues long. Germline V lookup: CDR1 SQVTM, CDR2 ANQGSEA. The trim removed 0 bases at V and 7 bases at J, leaving 2 bases unmatched. The variable domain in full, with the rest retrieved from reference TRBV29-1 and TRBJ1-4, is SAVISQKPSRDICQRGTSLTIQCQVDSQVTMMFWYRQQPGQSLTLIATANQGSEATYESGFVIDKFPISRPNLTFSTLTVSNMSPEDSSIYLCSVEDRGSEKLFFGSGTQLSVL.

Concerning this clonotype itself: Germline is not matched at one junction end, which may reflect a read error. V is TRBV7-2 and J is TRBJ1-5, with D hard to call. This CDR3 spans 15 amino acids. From germline, CDR1 is SGHTA and CDR2 FQGNSA. The CDR3 region has the DNA TGTGCCAGCAGTTCGTCGACCCTGATCGTTCAGTCCCAGCATTTT. This sequence encodes CASSSSTLIVQSQHF. The whole variable domain, remainder taken from reference TRBV7-2 and TRBJ1-5, is GAGVSQSPSNKVTEKGKDVELRCDPISGHTALYWYRQSLGQGLEFLIYFQGNSAPDKSGLPSDRFSAERTGGSVSTLTIQRTQQEDSAVYLCASSSSTLIVQSQHFGDGTRLSIL.

This clonotype has only a few counts. This chain links TRBV4-3 with TRBJ2-7; the D gene is possibly TRBD2 (7 bases). Trimming left V 1 base short and J 3 bases short, with 13 bases between. The germline V gene has CDR1 LGHNA and CDR2 YSLEER. The CDR3 covers 15 residues. The CDR3 loop is CASSQGGGRGYEQYF. In nucleotides, the CDR3 is TGCGCCAGCAGCCAAGGGGGGGGCAGAGGCTACGAGCAGTACTTC.

The V and J genes are TRBV9 and TRBJ1-6, with 9 bases matching TRBD1. With V trimmed by 3 bases and J by 1 base, 14 bases remained unmatched. The CDR3 totals 20 residues. Germline V CDR1 and CDR2: SGDLS, YYNGEE. The DNA for the CDR3 is TGTGCCAGCAGCGACTGCCGGGACAGGGCCATCGGGTCCTATAATTCACCCCTCCACTTT. Translation: CASSDCRDRAIGSYNSPLHF.

The rearrangement links TRBV20-1 to TRBJ2-7; D not resolved. This CDR3 region has 11 residues. With 3 bases removed from V and 4 bases from J, the gap between germline ends came to 7 bases. Germline assignment: CDR1 DFQATT and CDR2 SNEGSKA (reference sequence). The CDR3 reads CSASLIYEQYF. In DNA form, the CDR3 reads TGCAGTGCTAGCCTCATTTACGAGCAGTACTTC.

The chain uses TRBV6-1 and TRBJ2-7; unclear D gene. V lost 1 base to trimming and J lost 5 bases, with 15 bases between them. Germline assignment: CDR1 MNHNS and CDR2 SASEGT. This CDR3 spans 15 amino acids. The CDR3 is CASSEVGTPRHEQYF. CDR3 sequence (DNA): TGTGCCAGCAGTGAAGTCGGCACTCCAAGACACGAGCAGTACTTC.

Only a few counts were recorded for this clonotype. This chain uses TRBV19 with TRBJ1-1; D uncertain. Trimming cost V 4 bases and J 1 base, with 16 bases left between them. In germline, CDR1 is LNHDA, CDR2 SQIVND (reference sequence). The CDR3 is 16 amino acids. CDR3 region: CASSNPSRHWNTEAFF. The CDR3 nucleotides are TGTGCCAGTAGTAACCCCAGCCGACATTGGAACACTGAAGCTTTCTTT.

At least ten counts were recorded for this clonotype. V is TRBV19 and J is TRBJ1-1, with 7 bases that match TRBD1. Germline assignment: CDR1 LNHDA and CDR2 SQIVND (reference sequence). Trimming took 10 bases from V and 0 from J; bases not matched to a gene: 5. This CDR3 contains 13 residues. This CDR3 reads CATGQAMNTEAFF. The DNA of the CDR3 is TGTGCCACTGGACAGGCCATGAACACTGAAGCTTTCTTT.

This clonotype was counted many times. This chain connects TRBV12-3 or TRBV12-4 to TRBJ1-2; no reliable D call. The CDR3 totals 13 residues. Trimming took off 6 bases at V and 4 bases at J, with 12 bases between the two ends. CDR3 protein: CASSYIVLYGYTF. The CDR3 region has the DNA TGTGCCAGCAGCTACATCGTACTCTATGGCTACACCTTC.

Concerning this clonotype itself: A clone one base away is much larger, so this may be a read error. This rearrangement joins TRBV19 to TRBJ1-4, with D maybe TRBD1 (6 bases). There are 13 residues in the CDR3. Germline CDR1 reads LNHDA; CDR2 reads SQIVND (reference sequence). The CDR3 sequence: CASRFRGAGKLLF. CDR3 coding DNA: TGTGCCAGTAGGTTCCGGGGGGCAGGAAAACTGCTTTTT. Looking up the rest from reference TRBV19 and TRBJ1-4 gives the full variable domain: DGGITQSPKYLFRKEGQNVTLSCEQNLNHDAMYWYRQDPGQGLRLIYYSQIVNDFQKGDIAEGYSVSREKKESFPLTVTSAQKNPTAFYLCASRFRGAGKLLFGSGTQLSVL.

V gene TRBV7-9 combines with J gene TRBJ2-7; TRBD2 matches 7 bases. The CDR3 consists of 17 residues. Germline V gives CDR1 SEHNR, CDR2 FQNEAQ (reference sequence). The ends lost 6 bases at V and 2 bases at J; junction bases unmatched: 16. The CDR3 sequence: CASRRLASGEPTYEQYF. The CDR3 DNA reads as TGTGCCAGCAGACGACTAGCCTCCGGGGAGCCTACCTACGAGCAGTACTTC.

The table lists this clonotype with a count of one. The gene calls are TRBV7-2 and TRBJ2-2; D may be TRBD1 or TRBD2 (7 bases each). Trimming removed 4 bases at V and 9 bases at J, with 24 bases between. The germline CDR1 and CDR2 sequences are SGHTA and FQGNSA. The CDR3 sequence is 17 residues long. The CDR3 reads CASSYHRGGMILRELFF. DNA for the CDR3: TGTGCCAGCAGCTATCACAGGGGAGGGATGATTCTACGGGAGCTGTTTTTT.

This chain links TRBV2 with TRBJ1-2, with a possible D match to TRBD1 (6 bases). The germline V gene has CDR1 SNHLY and CDR2 FYNNEI. The V gene lost 2 bases and the J gene lost 0 bases, with 13 bases spanning the gap. The CDR3 loop spans 16 amino acids. The CDR3: CASSELQGYPNYGYTF. CDR3 DNA: TGTGCCAGCAGTGAATTGCAGGGGTACCCTAACTATGGCTACACCTTC.

The V gene is TRBV5-1, the J gene TRBJ1-1; D gene ambiguous. The CDR3 runs to 12 residues. The germline V and J ends were trimmed by 6 bases and 10 bases, with 16 bases remaining between them. CDR1 and CDR2 from the germline V gene are SGHRS and YFSETQ. Here the CDR3 reads CASTSPGPGAFF. In nucleotides, the CDR3 is TGCGCCAGCACCTCCCCGGGTCCTGGAGCTTTCTTT.

This clonotype was detected ten times or more. The rearrangement uses TRBV4-1 and TRBJ2-7; a weak D match, TRBD1 (5 bases). The CDR3 contains 15 residues. The V end lost 2 bases, the J end lost 0 bases, and 11 bases lay between the germline ends. Germline lookup yields CDR1 MGHRA and CDR2 YSYEKL. The CDR3 coding sequence is TGCGCCAGCAGCCAACAACTGACAGTCTCCTACGAGCAGTACTTC. Its translation: CASSQQLTVSYEQYF.

DNA of the CDR3: TGTGCCAGCAGTCGACAGGGGAAGTCCTACGAGCAGTACTTC. As protein: CASSRQGKSYEQYF. The chain combines TRBV3-1 with TRBJ2-7; 8 bases are shared with TRBD1. The J segment lost 1 base and the V segment lost 6 bases, leaving 5 bases of the junction unmatched. The V gene's germline CDR1 is LGHDT and CDR2 YNNKEL (reference sequence). The CDR3 totals 14 residues.

Note on this clonotype: Germline is not matched at one junction end, which may reflect a read error. CDR3 amino acids: CASREAGGDNIQYF. The CDR3 DNA reads as TGTGCCAGCAGGGAGGCAGGGGGCGACAACATCCAGTACTTC. The gene calls are TRBV2 and TRBJ2-4, with TRBD1 matching over 8 bases. The CDR3 totals 14 residues. CDR1 is SNHLY and CDR2 is FYNNEI in the germline V gene.

The chain recombines TRBV20-1 with TRBJ2-7, with 9 bases fitting TRBD1. CDR1 is DFQATT, CDR2 SNEGSKA, per germline (reference sequence). The CDR3 is 13 amino acids. V was clipped by 5 bases and J by 3 bases; unmatched bases: 5. The CDR3 DNA reads as TGCAGTGCTCTTGACAGGGGGGGCTACGAGCAGTACTTC. Translating it yields CSALDRGGYEQYF.

The chain couples TRBV4-2 to TRBJ1-3; D unresolved. With 2 bases removed from V and 0 bases from J, the gap between germline ends came to 8 bases. The CDR3 has 15 residues. From germline, CDR1 is LGHNA and CDR2 YNFKEQ. Here the CDR3 reads CASSQLSLSGNTIYF. For the CDR3, the DNA is TGTGCCAGCAGCCAACTCAGCCTCTCTGGAAACACCATATATTTT.

The chain employs TRBV19 and TRBJ2-2; D gene ambiguous. Looked up from germline, CDR1 is LNHDA and CDR2 is SQIVND (reference sequence). This CDR3 comprises 13 residues. V lost 5 bases and J 2 bases, leaving 6 bases between the germline ends. The CDR3 DNA reads TGTGCCAGTAGTTGGCTCAACACCGGGGAGCTGTTTTTT. Its protein is CASSWLNTGELFF.

This clonotype has just a few counts. This sequence joins TRBV20-1 and TRBJ1-2; D remains unclear. The CDR3 runs 17 residues. Germline loops: CDR1 DFQATT, CDR2 SNEGSKA (reference sequence). V gave up 1 base and J gave up 0 bases, with 18 bases separating them. DNA for the CDR3: TGCAGTGCTAGAGTCAACAAGAGGATAATGGCTAACTATGGCTACACCTTC. It encodes CSARVNKRIMANYGYTF.

This clonotype was found a few times. A read error may produce the germline difference seen at one junction end. The chain carries TRBV12-3 or TRBV12-4 and TRBJ1-2; tentatively, D is TRBD1 (5 bases). The CDR3 consists of 14 residues. The CDR3 region is CVSSLGDSNYGYTF. CDR3 nucleotide sequence: TGTGTCAGCAGTTTAGGGGACTCGAACTATGGCTACACCTTC.